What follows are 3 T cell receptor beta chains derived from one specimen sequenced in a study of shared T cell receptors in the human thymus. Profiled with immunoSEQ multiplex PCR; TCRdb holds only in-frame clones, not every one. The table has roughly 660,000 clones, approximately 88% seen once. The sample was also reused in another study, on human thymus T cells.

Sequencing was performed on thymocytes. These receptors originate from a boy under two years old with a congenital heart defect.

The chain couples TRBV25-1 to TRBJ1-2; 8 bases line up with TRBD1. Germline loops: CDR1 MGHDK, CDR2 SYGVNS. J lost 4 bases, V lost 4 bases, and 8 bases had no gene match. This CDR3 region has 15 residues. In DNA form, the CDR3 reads TGTGCCAGCAGTGCGTCGCCCGGGACAGGCTATGGCTACACCTTC. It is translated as CASSASPGTGYGYTF.

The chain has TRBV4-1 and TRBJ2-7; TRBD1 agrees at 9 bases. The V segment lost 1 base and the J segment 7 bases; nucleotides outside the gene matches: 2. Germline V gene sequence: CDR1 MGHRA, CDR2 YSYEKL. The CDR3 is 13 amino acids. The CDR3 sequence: CASSQGTGEEQYF. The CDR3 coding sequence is TGCGCCAGCAGCCAAGGGACAGGGGAGGAGCAGTACTTC.

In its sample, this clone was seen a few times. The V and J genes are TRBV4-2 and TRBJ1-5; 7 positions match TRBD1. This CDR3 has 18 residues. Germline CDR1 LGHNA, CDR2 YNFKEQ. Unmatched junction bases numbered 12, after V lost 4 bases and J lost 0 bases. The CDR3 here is CASSRGARTGPSNQPQHF. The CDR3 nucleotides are TGTGCCAGCAGCCGGGGAGCTAGGACAGGTCCTAGCAATCAGCCCCAGCATTTT.